This T cell receptor (beta chain) came from a study of blood T cell repertoires in COVID-19. Between the trimmed V and J ends, which lost 0 bases and 7 bases, there was a span of 12 bases. Per germline, CDR1 SNHLY and CDR2 FYNNEI. The CDR3 contains 15 residues. Generated by immunoSEQ multiplex PCR, the TCRdb table keeps only in-frame clones and is missing some. The data hold nearly 200,000 clones, with roughly 80% observed a single time. The chain carries TRBV2 and TRBJ1-4; no clear D gene. The sequence was collected from a human donor in a cohort sampled during active COVID-19. Sequenced: peripheral blood. The CDR3 nucleotides are TGTGCCAGCAGTGAAGCGCGAGCCCGTTTTGAAAAACTGTTTTTT. Its translation: CASSEARARFEKLFF.